This T cell receptor beta chain is from a study of blood T cell repertoires in COVID-19. The CDR3 totals 14 residues. Germline CDR1 reads SEHNR; CDR2 reads FQNEAQ (reference sequence). V lost 3 bases to trimming and J lost 3 bases, with 12 bases between them. TCRdb's copy holds only in-frame clones and misses some; the assay was immunoSEQ multiplex PCR. The sample has 280,000 or so clones, approximately 90% seen once. V and J are TRBV7-9 and TRBJ2-7; D is uncertain. This clonotype was obtained from a woman aged 30 to 39 who had recovered from COVID-19. The source material was peripheral blood. CDR3: CASSFLSTGYEQYF. CDR3 in DNA: TGTGCCAGCAGCTTCCTTTCGACGGGCTACGAGCAGTACTTC. The complete variable domain, with remaining parts taken from reference TRBV7-9 and TRBJ2-7, reads DTGVSQNPRHKITKRGQNVTFRCDPISEHNRLYWYRQTLGQGPEFLTYFQNEAQLEKSRLLSDRFSAERPKGSFSTLEIQRTEQGDSAMYLCASSFLSTGYEQYFGPGTRLTVT.